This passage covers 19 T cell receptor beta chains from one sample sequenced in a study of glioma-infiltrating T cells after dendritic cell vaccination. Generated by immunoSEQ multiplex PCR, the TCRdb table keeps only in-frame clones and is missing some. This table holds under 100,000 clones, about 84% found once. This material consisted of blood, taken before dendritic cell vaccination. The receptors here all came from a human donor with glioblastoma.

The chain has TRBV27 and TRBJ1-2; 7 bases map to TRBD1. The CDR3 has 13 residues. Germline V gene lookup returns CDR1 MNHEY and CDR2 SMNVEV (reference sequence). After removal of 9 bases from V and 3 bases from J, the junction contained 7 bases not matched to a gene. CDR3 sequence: CASSDRVDYGYTF. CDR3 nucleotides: TGTGCCAGTTCCGACAGGGTCGACTATGGCTACACCTTC.

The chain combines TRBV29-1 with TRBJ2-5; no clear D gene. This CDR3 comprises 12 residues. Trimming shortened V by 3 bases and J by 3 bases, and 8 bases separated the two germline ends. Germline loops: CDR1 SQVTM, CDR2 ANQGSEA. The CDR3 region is CSVESTEETQYF. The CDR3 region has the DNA TGCAGCGTTGAGAGTACTGAAGAGACCCAGTACTTC.

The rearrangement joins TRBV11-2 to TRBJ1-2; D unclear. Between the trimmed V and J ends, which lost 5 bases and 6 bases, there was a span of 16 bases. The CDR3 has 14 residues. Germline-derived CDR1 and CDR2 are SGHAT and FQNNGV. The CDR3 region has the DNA TGTGCCAGCAGCCCTGGGAGTGGGTCTCATGGCTACACCTTC. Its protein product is CASSPGSGSHGYTF.

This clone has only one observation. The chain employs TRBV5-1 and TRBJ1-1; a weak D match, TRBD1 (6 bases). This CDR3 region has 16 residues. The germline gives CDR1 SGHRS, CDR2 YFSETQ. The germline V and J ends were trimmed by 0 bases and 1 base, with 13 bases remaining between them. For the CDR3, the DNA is TGCGCCAGCAGCTTGGACAGGGCAGCCCCGAACACTGAAGCTTTCTTT. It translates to CASSLDRAAPNTEAFF.

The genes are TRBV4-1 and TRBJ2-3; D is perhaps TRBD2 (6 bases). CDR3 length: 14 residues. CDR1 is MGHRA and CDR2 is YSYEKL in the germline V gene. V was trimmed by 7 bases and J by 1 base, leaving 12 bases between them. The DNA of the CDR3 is TGCGCCAGCAAATGGGTAGCGGGCACAGATACGCAGTATTTT. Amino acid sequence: CASKWVAGTDTQYF.

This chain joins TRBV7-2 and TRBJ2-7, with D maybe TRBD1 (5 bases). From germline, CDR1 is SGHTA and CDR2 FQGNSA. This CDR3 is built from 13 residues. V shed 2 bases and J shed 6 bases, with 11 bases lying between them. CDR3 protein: CASSLQGLGEQYF. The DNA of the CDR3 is TGTGCCAGCAGCTTACAGGGCCTCGGCGAGCAGTACTTC.

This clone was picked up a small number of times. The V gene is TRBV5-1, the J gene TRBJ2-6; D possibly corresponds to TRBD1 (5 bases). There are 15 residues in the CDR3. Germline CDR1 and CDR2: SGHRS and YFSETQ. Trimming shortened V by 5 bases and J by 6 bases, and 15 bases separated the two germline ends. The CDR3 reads CASRPTRVAANVLTF. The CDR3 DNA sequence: TGCGCCAGCAGACCTACCAGGGTTGCGGCCAACGTCCTGACTTTC.

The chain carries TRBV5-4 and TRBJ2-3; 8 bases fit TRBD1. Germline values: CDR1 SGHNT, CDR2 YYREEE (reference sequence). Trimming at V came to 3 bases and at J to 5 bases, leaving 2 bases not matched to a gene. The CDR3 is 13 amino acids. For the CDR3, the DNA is TGTGCCAGCAGCTCCGGACAGGGAGATACGCAGTATTTT. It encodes CASSSGQGDTQYF.

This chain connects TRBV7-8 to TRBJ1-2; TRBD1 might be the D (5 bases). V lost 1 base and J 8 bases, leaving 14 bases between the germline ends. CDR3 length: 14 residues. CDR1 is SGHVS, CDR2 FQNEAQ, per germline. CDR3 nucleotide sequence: TGTGCCAGCAGCTTAGTTGGGGCAGGGAACGGCTACACCTTC. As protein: CASSLVGAGNGYTF.

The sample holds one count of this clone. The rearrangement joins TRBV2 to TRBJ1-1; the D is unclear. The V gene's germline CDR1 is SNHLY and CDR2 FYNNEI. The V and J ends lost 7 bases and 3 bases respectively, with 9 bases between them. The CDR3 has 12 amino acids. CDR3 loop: CASTGSHTEAFF. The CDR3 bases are TGTGCCAGCACCGGGTCCCACACTGAAGCTTTCTTT.

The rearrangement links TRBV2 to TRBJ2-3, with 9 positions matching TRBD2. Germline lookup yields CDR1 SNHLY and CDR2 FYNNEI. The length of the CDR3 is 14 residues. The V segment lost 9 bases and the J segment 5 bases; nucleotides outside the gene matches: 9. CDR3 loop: CARGSGGLLDTQYF. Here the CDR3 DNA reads TGTGCCAGGGGTAGCGGGGGCCTACTAGATACGCAGTATTTT. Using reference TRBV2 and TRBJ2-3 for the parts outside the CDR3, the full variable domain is EPEVTQTPSHQVTQMGQEVILRCVPISNHLYFYWYRQILGQKVEFLVSFYNNEISEKSEIFDDQFSVERPDGSNFTLKIRSTKLEDSAMYFCARGSGGLLDTQYFGPGTRLTVL.

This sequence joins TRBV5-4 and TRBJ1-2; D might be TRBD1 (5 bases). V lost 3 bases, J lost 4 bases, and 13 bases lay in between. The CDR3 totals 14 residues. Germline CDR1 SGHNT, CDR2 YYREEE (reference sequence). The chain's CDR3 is CASSSRAGSYGYTF. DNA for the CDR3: TGTGCCAGCAGCTCCAGGGCAGGGTCCTATGGCTACACCTTC.

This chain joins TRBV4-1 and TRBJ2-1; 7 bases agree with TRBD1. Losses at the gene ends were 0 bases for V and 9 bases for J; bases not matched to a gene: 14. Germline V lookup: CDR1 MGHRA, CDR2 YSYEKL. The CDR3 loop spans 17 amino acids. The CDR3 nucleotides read TGCGCCAGCAGCCAAGATCATAGCGACAGGGAAAAGATTGAGCAGTTCTTC. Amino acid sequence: CASSQDHSDREKIEQFF.

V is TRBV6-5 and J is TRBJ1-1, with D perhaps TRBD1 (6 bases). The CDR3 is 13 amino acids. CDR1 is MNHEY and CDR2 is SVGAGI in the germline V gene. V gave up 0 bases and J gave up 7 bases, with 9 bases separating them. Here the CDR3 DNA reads TGTGCCAGCAGTTACTCGGCAGGGGTTGAAGCTTTCTTT. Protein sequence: CASSYSAGVEAFF.

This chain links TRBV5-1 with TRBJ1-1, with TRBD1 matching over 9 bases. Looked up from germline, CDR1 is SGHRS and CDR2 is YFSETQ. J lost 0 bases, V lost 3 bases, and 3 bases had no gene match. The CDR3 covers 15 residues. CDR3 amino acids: CASSWGTGLNTEAFF. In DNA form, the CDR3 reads TGCGCCAGCAGCTGGGGGACAGGGCTGAACACTGAAGCTTTCTTT.

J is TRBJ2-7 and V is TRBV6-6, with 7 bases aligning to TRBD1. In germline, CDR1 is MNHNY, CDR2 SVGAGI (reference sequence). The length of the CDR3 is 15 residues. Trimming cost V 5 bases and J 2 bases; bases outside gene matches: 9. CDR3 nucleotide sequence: TGTGCCAGCAGTCCTAGACAGGGAATGGCCTACGAGCAGTACTTC. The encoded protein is CASSPRQGMAYEQYF.

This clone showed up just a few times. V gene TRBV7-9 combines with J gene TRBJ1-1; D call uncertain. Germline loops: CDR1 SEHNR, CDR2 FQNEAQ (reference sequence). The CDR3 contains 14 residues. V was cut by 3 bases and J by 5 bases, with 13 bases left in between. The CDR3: CASSLYEGWTEAFF. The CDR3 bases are TGTGCCAGCAGCTTGTACGAGGGTTGGACTGAAGCTTTCTTT.

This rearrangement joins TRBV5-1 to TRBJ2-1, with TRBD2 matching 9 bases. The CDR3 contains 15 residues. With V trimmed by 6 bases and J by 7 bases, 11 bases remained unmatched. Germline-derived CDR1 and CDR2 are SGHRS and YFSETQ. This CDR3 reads CASIELAGGHNEQFF. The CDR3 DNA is TGCGCCAGCATAGAATTGGCGGGGGGGCATAATGAGCAGTTCTTC.

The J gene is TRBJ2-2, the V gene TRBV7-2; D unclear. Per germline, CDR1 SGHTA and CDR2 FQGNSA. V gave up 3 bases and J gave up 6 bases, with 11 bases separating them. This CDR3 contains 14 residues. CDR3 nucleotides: TGTGCCAGCAGCTTGTCCTATAGAGCCGGGGAGCTGTTTTTT. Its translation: CASSLSYRAGELFF.